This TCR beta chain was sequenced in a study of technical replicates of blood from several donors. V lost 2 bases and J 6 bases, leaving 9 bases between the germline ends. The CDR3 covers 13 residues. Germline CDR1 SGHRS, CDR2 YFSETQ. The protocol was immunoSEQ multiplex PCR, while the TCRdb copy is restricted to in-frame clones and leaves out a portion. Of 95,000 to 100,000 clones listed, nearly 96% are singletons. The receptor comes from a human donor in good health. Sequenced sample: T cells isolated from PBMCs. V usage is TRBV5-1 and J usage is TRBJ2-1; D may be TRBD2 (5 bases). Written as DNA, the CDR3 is TGCGCCAGCAGCTTAGGACTTTTCAATGAGCAGTTCTTC. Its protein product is CASSLGLFNEQFF.